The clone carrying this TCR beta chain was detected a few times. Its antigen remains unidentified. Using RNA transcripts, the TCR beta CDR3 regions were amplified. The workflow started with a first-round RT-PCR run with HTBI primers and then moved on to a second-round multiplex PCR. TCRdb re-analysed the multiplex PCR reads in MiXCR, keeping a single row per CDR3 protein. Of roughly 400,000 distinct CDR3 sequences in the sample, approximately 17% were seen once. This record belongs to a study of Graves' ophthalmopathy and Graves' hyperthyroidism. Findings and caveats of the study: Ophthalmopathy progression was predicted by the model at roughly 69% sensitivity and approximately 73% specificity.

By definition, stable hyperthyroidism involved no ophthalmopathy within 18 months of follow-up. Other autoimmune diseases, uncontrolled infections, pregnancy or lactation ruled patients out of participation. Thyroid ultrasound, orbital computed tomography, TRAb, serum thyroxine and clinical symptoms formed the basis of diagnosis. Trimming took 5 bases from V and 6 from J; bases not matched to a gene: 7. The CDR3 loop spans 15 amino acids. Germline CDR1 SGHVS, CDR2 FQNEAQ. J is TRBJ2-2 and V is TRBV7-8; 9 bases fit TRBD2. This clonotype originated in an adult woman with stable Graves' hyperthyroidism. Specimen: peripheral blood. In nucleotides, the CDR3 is TGTGCCAGCAGCGTTAGCGGGAGTCCCCCCGGGGAGCTGTTTTTT. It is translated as CASSVSGSPPGELFF.